This section outlines one TCR beta chain sequence together with its context. Its binding antigen is unknown. Base qualities were left out, and no much larger clone turns up one base away. The germline V gene specifies SGHTA as CDR1 and FQGNSA as CDR2. Between the V and J ends, shortened by 2 bases and 4 bases respectively, the junction contains 11 bases. Reading from cysteine to phenylalanine, the CDR3 counts 14 amino acids. Here the CDR3 DNA is all that survives: 42 bases in frame from base 1. The CDR3 regions of human TCRbeta chains were analyzed by immunosequencing. Per the original workflow: Repertoire TCRs were matched against a reference library of SARS-CoV-2-specific TCRs generated with the MIRA antigen-specificity platform. Breadth was defined as the fraction of unique TCRs that were SARS-CoV-2-associated, and depth was defined as the fraction of total T cells that were SARS-CoV-2-associated. Using the MIRA data, each spike-specific TCR was mapped to the spike region that the TCR reacts to and placed in a CD4 or CD8 class. Log10-transformed breadth and depth values were compared by one-way ANOVA with Sidak's multiple comparisons tests. What TCRdb holds here is the immuneACCESS table cut down to in-frame rearrangements. Part of the clones is not present; checked against another copy, under half of the missing clones reflect an unresolved V gene, and the others are unexplained. The DNA gave D and trimming, while V, J and clone size come from that table. The sample table contains 90,000 to 150,000 clones; only one count was recorded for more than 75% of them. The biggest ten clones account for about 3.7% of the sample.

The data are from a study of T cell responses to AZD1222 COVID-19 vaccine (dated by TCRdb to about 2021). Context from the whole study: AZD1222 recipients given second doses at about 4 weeks or at about 12 weeks were pooled, since spike-specific TCR depth and breadth were not found to differ between the two schedules. A total of around 240 trial participants underwent TCR sequencing, of whom roughly 210 had received two doses of AZD1222 and some 25 had received two doses of the MenACWY control vaccine. Enrollment into the trials was organized by age into subgroups of 18-55, 56-69 and 70-plus years, and those subgroups contained roughly 140, 27 and 60 TCR-sequenced participants, respectively.

Points the paper makes about the study in general: The 56-69-year group was small, and its depth increase did not reach significance, likely because of low power. The whole spike protein was spanned by vaccine-associated CD4 TCRs, and dominant responses were seen in regions 160-218 and 743-854. After two AZD1222 doses, both the breadth and the depth of spike-specific TCRs were significantly higher than at day 0 and than in MenACWY recipients. Conclusions about previously exposed vaccinees are limited, since just a handful of AZD1222 recipients were seropositive for SARS-CoV-2 at baseline. Nearly half of unique spike-specific TCRs reportedly recognized epitopes outside regions mutated in the B.1.351 and B.1.1.7 variants. Because no samples from the day 14 peak response were available, repertoires could be characterized only after the peak T cell response. Participants were mostly white British, with more females than males. The authors suggested clonal diversity may have been underestimated.

Reading the label with the study, this specimen's time point is: baseline before first vaccination. Vaccinee samples were obtained from the UK trials COV001 and COV002, which included a single-blind randomized controlled phase 2/3 trial of AZD1222 (ChAdOx1 nCoV-19) in healthy adults. For TCRbeta chain sequencing, PBMC samples from trial participants were taken at day 0 and at day 28 after the second dose. This TCR was recovered from an adult in good health. Recombination connected TRBV7-2 to TRBJ2-5, with an unclear D gene assignment. Sequencing was performed on peripheral blood, taken on day 0 of AZD1222 vaccination. This receptor carries the CDR3 CASSLSYPGETQYF. The sequenced DNA is TGTGCCAGCAGCTTATCGTACCCCGGAGAGACCCAGTACTTC.